This T cell receptor (beta chain) was obtained from a study of CD8 T cells in Susac syndrome. Germline V gives CDR1 MNHEY, CDR2 SMNVEV (reference sequence). V gave up 5 bases and J gave up 0 bases, with 17 bases separating them. The CDR3 runs to 17 residues. Negative isolation yielded CD4+ and CD8+ T cells, and FACS enriched TEMRA cells. An amount of RNA that ranged from roughly 0.45 to 1 ug was reverse transcribed with random hexamers. Multiplex immunoSEQ PCR targeted 54 Vbeta and 13 Jbeta TCR beta segments. Using its own MiXCR run on the immunoSEQ multiplex PCR reads, TCRdb lists one record per CDR3 protein. The data show more than 250,000 distinct CDR3 sequences, about 91% seen once.

Sequencing was carried out using CD4+ T cells from PBMCs. The rearrangement links TRBV27 to TRBJ1-5; D ambiguous. The sequence was obtained from a human donor with multiple sclerosis. The CDR3 loop is CASSPLSLTVSNQPQHF. Written as DNA, the CDR3 is TGTGCCAGCAGTCCCTTAAGCCTCACAGTTAGCAATCAGCCCCAGCATTTT.